The 10 T cell receptor beta chains given below trace back to one sample, sequenced in a study of blood T cells in healthy people across ages. A J-beta primer mix and a sample-barcoded 5' primer were used in a second PCR of about 7 to 12 cycles. Each CDR3 protein is one row after TCRdb ran MiXCR on the 5' RACE reads. Among 980,000 or so distinct CDR3 sequences listed, roughly 50% were seen once. Input material: blood. These receptors were taken from a man aged 25 to 40 in good health.

This clonotype was recorded only once. The chain recombines TRBV12-3 or TRBV12-4 with TRBJ2-1; 8 positions agree with TRBD2. The V gene end was trimmed by 5 bases and the J gene end by 6 bases; junction bases not matched to a gene: 15. CDR3 length: 17 amino acids. For the CDR3, the DNA is TGTGCCAGCAGTCCCGTACGGGGGGGCCTTAGAGGCAATGAGCAGTTCTTC. Protein: CASSPVRGGLRGNEQFF.

J is TRBJ1-5 and V is TRBV27, with a possible D match to TRBD1 (6 bases). Trimming stripped 3 bases from V and 3 bases from J, with 9 bases between. There are 14 residues in the CDR3. Germline-derived CDR1 and CDR2 are MNHEY and SMNVEV (reference sequence). DNA of the CDR3: TGTGCCAGCAGTTTCAACAGGGCCAATCAGCCCCAGCATTTT. Protein product: CASSFNRANQPQHF.

The chain recombines TRBV10-3 with TRBJ2-1, with 10 nucleotides matching TRBD2. J lost 8 bases, V lost 4 bases, and 8 bases had no gene match. Looked up from germline, CDR1 is ENHRY and CDR2 is SYGVKD. This CDR3 spans 15 amino acids. The CDR3 sequence: CAISAERGGRDEQFF. DNA of the CDR3: TGTGCCATCAGTGCGGAGCGGGGGGGCCGGGATGAGCAGTTCTTC.

The chain uses TRBV9 and TRBJ2-5; the D gene is possibly TRBD2 (6 bases). Germline-derived CDR1 and CDR2 are SGDLS and YYNGEE. V was shortened by 7 bases and J by 5 bases, with 21 bases between the two germline ends. The CDR3 has 15 residues. As DNA, the CDR3 is TGTGCCAGCTCGTTGGGACTTTTCGAAGGGGAGACCCAGTACTTC. Translating it yields CASSLGLFEGETQYF.

This clonotype showed up many times. This chain uses TRBV3-1 with TRBJ1-2, with 8 bases lining up with TRBD1. The CDR3 is 15 amino acids. Per the germline V gene, CDR1 is LGHDT and CDR2 is YNNKEL (reference sequence). Unmatched junction bases numbered 6, after V lost 1 base and J lost 5 bases. As DNA, the CDR3 is TGTGCCAGCAGCCAAGGGACAGGGTGGAAATATGGCTACACCTTC. Translating it yields CASSQGTGWKYGYTF.

In this sample, this clonotype turned up many times. The chain has TRBV4-3 and TRBJ2-5, with D uncertain. The CDR3 is made up of 12 amino acids. Germline V gene data show CDR1 as LGHNA and CDR2 as YSLEER. V lost 0 bases and J lost 8, with 7 bases in between. CDR3 DNA: TGCGCCAGCAGCCAAGACAGGAGAACCCAGTACTTC. Protein sequence: CASSQDRRTQYF.

The chain employs TRBV5-1 and TRBJ1-5; D is possibly TRBD1 (5 bases). The V gene's germline CDR1 is SGHRS and CDR2 YFSETQ. V dropped 3 bases and J dropped 3 bases, with 13 bases sitting between them. The CDR3 runs 15 residues. CDR3 bases: TGCGCCAGCAGCTCTTCCGGGGCCACCAATCAGCCCCAGCATTTT. Its protein product is CASSSSGATNQPQHF.

This clonotype came up many times. The genes are TRBV4-3 and TRBJ2-1; a weak D match, TRBD2 (8 bases). The CDR3 runs to 16 residues. V was clipped by 2 bases and J by 8 bases, with 19 bases between them. Germline values: CDR1 LGHNA, CDR2 YSLEER. The CDR3 region has the DNA TGCGCCAGCAGCCAATCGGGAGGGGGCCTAGTAGATGAGCAGTTCTTC. Protein sequence: CASSQSGGGLVDEQFF.

V is TRBV4-3 and J is TRBJ1-1; a weak D match, TRBD1 (6 bases). Per the germline V gene, CDR1 is LGHNA and CDR2 is YSLEER. The CDR3 runs to 16 residues. V was pared by 0 bases and J by 3 bases, with 14 bases between. The CDR3 DNA follows: TGCGCCAGCAGCCAAGAACGGGGGCATGGAGACACTGAAGCTTTCTTT. Residues: CASSQERGHGDTEAFF.

This clonotype was picked up a small number of times. CDR3 protein: CSARGTSGNEQFF. CDR3 coding DNA: TGCAGTGCTAGAGGGACTAGCGGGAATGAGCAGTTCTTC. The rearrangement uses TRBV20-1 and TRBJ2-1; 11 positions match TRBD2. Looked up from germline, CDR1 is DFQATT and CDR2 is SNEGSKA (reference sequence). With 1 base clipped from V and 7 bases from J, the junction kept 0 bases outside the gene matches. The CDR3 consists of 13 residues.